This is a list of T cell receptor beta chains from one sample in a study of CD8 T cells in ankylosing spondylitis. TCRdb re-called the 5' RACE reads with MiXCR, one entry per CDR3 protein. The repertoire holds around 250,000 distinct CDR3 sequences, with more than 15% as singletons. Sequenced material: blood, either unsorted or a sorted T cell fraction (not recorded which). The receptor source for this set is a male donor with ankylosing spondylitis or in good health (not recorded which). Both conserved end residues are part of each CDR3. Fields, in order: J gene, D gene, V gene, clone size, CDR3 protein, CDR3 DNA. The D gene is left open where the match is weak. Clone size, where shown, is once, few, many, or a class for clones that have expanded.

>TRBJ2-1|TRBD2|TRBV4-1|many
CASSLEAGEVNEQFF
TGCGCCAGCAGCTTAGAAGCGGGAGAGGTGAATGAGCAGTTCTTC
>TRBJ2-7|TRBD1|TRBV28|.
CASSSLRQGALRQYF
TGTGCCAGCAGTTCCCTGCGACAGGGGGCGCTTAGGCAGTACTTC
>TRBJ2-1|TRBD2|TRBV2|.
CASSGSRSGRSLLDNEQFF
TGTGCCAGCAGTGGGTCAAGGAGCGGGAGAAGTCTGCTGGACAATGAGCAGTTCTTC
>TRBJ2-2|.|TRBV4-3|.
CASSQDDGGTGELFF
TGCGCCAGCAGCCAAGATGACGGCGGGACCGGGGAGCTGTTTTTT
>TRBJ2-2|TRBD2|TRBV11-2|.
CASTFSPGGGTGELFF
TGTGCCAGCACCTTTTCACCGGGAGGGGGCACCGGGGAGCTGTTTTTT
>TRBJ2-3|TRBD2|TRBV20-1|few
CSATSGSRTDTQYF
TGCAGTGCTACCAGCGGGAGCCGCACAGATACGCAGTATTTT
>TRBJ2-2|TRBD2|TRBV20-1|few
CSARDKETSGANTGELFF
TGCAGTGCTAGAGATAAGGAGACTAGCGGCGCGAACACCGGGGAGCTGTTTTTT
>TRBJ2-3|TRBD2|TRBV29-1|few
CSVPIGAGGFTDTQYF
TGCAGCGTTCCCATAGGAGCGGGAGGGTTCACAGATACGCAGTATTTT
>TRBJ2-2|TRBD1|TRBV29-1|.
CSVERAGGSGELFF
TGCAGCGTTGAAAGGGCAGGGGGATCGGGGGAGCTGTTTTTT
>TRBJ2-3|TRBD2|TRBV10-2|.
CASSEGLAATDTQYF
TGCGCCAGCAGTGAAGGTCTAGCGGCCACAGATACGCAGTATTTT
>TRBJ1-3|.|TRBV12-3/TRBV12-4|.
CASSTGFSGNTIYF
TGTGCCAGCAGTACAGGGTTCTCGGGAAACACCATATATTTT
>TRBJ1-5|.|TRBV2|.
CASSESVTDNQPQHF
TGTGCCAGCAGTGAAAGTGTAACGGACAATCAGCCCCAGCATTTT
>TRBJ2-7|TRBD1|TRBV9|many
CASSVADRVTGEQYF
TGTGCCAGCAGCGTAGCGGACAGGGTAACAGGCGAGCAGTACTTC
>TRBJ2-1|TRBD1|TRBV6-1|.
CASSTRDQGDEQFF
TGTGCCAGCAGTACCCGGGACCAGGGGGATGAGCAGTTCTTC
>TRBJ2-7|TRBD2|TRBV14|.
CASSRDGTSGSSEQYF
TGTGCCAGCAGCCGCGACGGGACTAGCGGGAGCAGCGAGCAGTACTTC
>TRBJ2-7|.|TRBV21-1|.
CASSKAGTVPHPYYEQYF
TGTGCCAGCAGCAAAGCGGGGACGGTACCTCATCCCTACTACGAGCAGTACTTC
>TRBJ2-1|.|TRBV7-9|few
CASSFGFPNEQFF
TGTGCCAGCAGCTTCGGATTCCCTAATGAGCAGTTCTTC
>TRBJ2-7|TRBD2|TRBV4-3|.
CASSQDWEAGGTYEQYF
TGCGCCAGCAGCCAAGATTGGGAAGCGGGAGGGACCTACGAGCAGTACTTC
>TRBJ2-1|TRBD2|TRBV20-1|.
CSAQSGTSGGNEQFF
TGCAGTGCCCAAAGCGGGACTAGCGGAGGCAATGAGCAGTTCTTC
>TRBJ2-1|TRBD1|TRBV5-1|.
CASSFLIGTGGMDEQFF
TGCGCCAGCAGCTTTTTAATCGGGACAGGGGGCATGGATGAGCAGTTCTTC
>TRBJ2-2|TRBD2|TRBV10-1|few
CASSEETGTSPITGELFF
TGCGCCAGCAGTGAAGAGACAGGGACTAGCCCTATTACCGGGGAGCTGTTTTTT
>TRBJ2-1|.|TRBV24-1|few
CATSLQLSDEQFF
TGTGCCACCAGTCTACAACTCTCGGATGAGCAGTTCTTC
>TRBJ2-5|TRBD2|TRBV5-1|.
CASSSGTSGRRSAETQYF
TGCGCCAGCAGCTCCGGGACTAGCGGGAGAAGGTCGGCGGAGACCCAGTACTTC
>TRBJ2-5|.|TRBV27|.
CASSTPGLQETQYF
TGTGCCAGCAGTACTCCGGGACTGCAAGAGACCCAGTACTTC
>TRBJ2-5|.|TRBV6-6|medium-sized
CASSQGGRQETQYF
TGTGCCAGCAGCCAAGGGGGGAGGCAAGAGACCCAGTACTTC
>TRBJ1-1|.|TRBV25-1|.
CASYVPQGYTEAFF
TGTGCCAGCTACGTCCCCCAGGGCTACACTGAAGCTTTCTTT
>TRBJ2-7|.|TRBV25-1|.
CASSDLTDEQYF
TGTGCCAGCAGTGACCTGACAGACGAGCAGTACTTC
>TRBJ2-3|.|TRBV7-6|once
CASSLRKDTQYF
TGTGCCAGCAGCTTAAGGAAGGATACGCAGTATTTT
>TRBJ2-3|.|TRBV3-1|.
CASSQELVADTDTQYF
TGTGCCAGCAGCCAAGAATTGGTAGCAGACACAGATACGCAGTATTTT
>TRBJ2-1|.|TRBV11-2|few
CASSGRHYNEQFF
TGTGCCAGCAGCGGACGACACTACAATGAGCAGTTCTTC
>TRBJ2-7|.|TRBV11-2|many
CASSLGGSSSYEQYF
TGTGCCAGCAGCTTAGGGGGTAGTAGCTCCTACGAGCAGTACTTC
>TRBJ2-5|.|TRBV11-1|.
CASSLARGGTQETQYF
TGTGCCAGCAGCTTAGCCAGGGGGGGGACTCAAGAGACCCAGTACTTC
>TRBJ2-1|TRBD2|TRBV20-1|many
CSAQLAGGFNEQFF
TGCAGTGCTCAGCTAGCGGGAGGCTTCAATGAGCAGTTCTTC
>TRBJ2-5|TRBD2|TRBV10-3|.
CAISEPGGQETQYF
TGTGCCATCAGTGAGCCGGGGGGCCAAGAGACCCAGTACTTC
>TRBJ2-7|TRBD1|TRBV29-1|.
CSVWTGSYEQYF
TGCAGCGTTTGGACAGGGAGTTACGAGCAGTACTTC
>TRBJ2-3|.|TRBV18|few
CASSPPRDTQYF
TGTGCCAGCTCCCCTCCTCGAGATACGCAGTATTTT
>TRBJ2-5|TRBD1|TRBV12-3/TRBV12-4|.
CASSYRDRGLKETQYF
TGTGCCAGCAGTTACCGGGACAGGGGGCTCAAAGAGACCCAGTACTTC
>TRBJ2-2|.|TRBV6-2/TRBV6-3|.
CASSYASWELFF
TGTGCCAGCAGTTATGCTTCCTGGGAGCTGTTTTTT
>TRBJ2-1|.|TRBV7-9|few
CASSSRTEGNEQFF
TGTGCCAGCAGCAGCCGGACGGAGGGGAATGAGCAGTTCTTC
>TRBJ2-7|.|TRBV4-1|few
CASSQVASGGLGEQYF
TGCGCCAGCAGCCAAGTTGCATCCGGAGGGCTGGGCGAGCAGTACTTC
>TRBJ2-1|.|TRBV5-1|.
CASSLGDHNEQFF
TGCGCCAGCAGCTTGGGGGATCACAATGAGCAGTTCTTC
>TRBJ2-3|.|TRBV11-2|once
CASSPSPREMSDTQYF
TGTGCCAGCAGCCCATCTCCCCGGGAGATGTCAGATACGCAGTATTTT
>TRBJ2-7|TRBD1|TRBV27|few
CASSLGDRGFYEQYF
TGTGCCAGCAGTTTAGGGGACAGGGGCTTCTACGAGCAGTACTTC
>TRBJ2-7|TRBD1|TRBV14|.
CASSQEEGTGSGYEQYF
TGTGCCAGCAGCCAAGAAGAAGGGACAGGGTCTGGCTACGAGCAGTACTTC
>TRBJ2-1|TRBD2|TRBV12-3/TRBV12-4|.
CASSFSWTSGRAVELNEQFF
TGTGCCAGCAGTTTCTCCTGGACTAGCGGGAGGGCCGTCGAGTTGAATGAGCAGTTCTTC
>TRBJ2-1|.|TRBV7-9|.
CASSLAYPRNNEQFF
TGTGCCAGCAGCTTAGCGTATCCGCGTAACAATGAGCAGTTCTTC